This TCR beta chain was captured in a study of blood T cells in healthy people across ages. It was with a sample-barcoded 5' primer and a J-beta primer mix that a second PCR of about 7 to 12 cycles was run. A tag from a template-switch adaptor with 12 random nucleotides marked each cDNA molecule. From the 5' RACE reads, TCRdb called clonotypes with MiXCR, one entry per CDR3 protein. The data show 780,000 or so distinct CDR3 sequences, 20% to 25% seen once. These data were also filed under a second study, of T cells of mothers and their children. This second study notes: Each donor was one of three healthy Caucasian mothers or one of their six children.

This TCR was recovered from a boy under 18 in good health. The specimen was blood.

CDR3 sequence reads: CASSQESGNSYNEQFF. The CDR3 coding sequence is TGTGCCAGCAGCCAAGAAAGCGGGAACTCCTACAATGAGCAGTTCTTC. The chain combines TRBV4-2 with TRBJ2-1; 7 bases are a match to TRBD2. Germline CDR1 LGHNA, CDR2 YNFKEQ. V was pared by 0 bases and J by 0 bases, with 2 bases of the junction left unmatched. There are 16 residues in the CDR3.